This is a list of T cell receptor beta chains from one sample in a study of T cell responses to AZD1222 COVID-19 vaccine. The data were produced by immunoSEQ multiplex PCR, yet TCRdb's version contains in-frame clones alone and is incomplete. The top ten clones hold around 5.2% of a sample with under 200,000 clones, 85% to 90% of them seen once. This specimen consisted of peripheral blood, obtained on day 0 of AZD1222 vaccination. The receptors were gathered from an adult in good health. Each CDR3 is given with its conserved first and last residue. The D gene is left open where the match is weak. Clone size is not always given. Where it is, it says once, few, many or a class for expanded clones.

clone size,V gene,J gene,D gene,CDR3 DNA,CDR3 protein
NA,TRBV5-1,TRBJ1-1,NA,TGCGCCAGCAGCATGGGTCCGGGTACTGGCACTGAAGCTTTCTTT,CASSMGPGTGTEAFF
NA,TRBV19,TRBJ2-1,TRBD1,TGTGCCAGTAGTAAAGGACAGGGCACTGAGCAGTTCTTC,CASSKGQGTEQFF
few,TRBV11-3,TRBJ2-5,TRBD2,TGTGCCAGCAGCTTAGGGCGGGGGGGGCTCTACTTC,CASSLGRGGLYF
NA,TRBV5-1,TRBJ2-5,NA,TGCGCCAGCAGGCCGTGGGTTTCGGAGACCCAGTACTTC,CASRPWVSETQYF
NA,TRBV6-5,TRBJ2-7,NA,TGTGCCAGCAGTTACAGACAGGGAGGCTACGAGCAGTACTTC,CASSYRQGGYEQYF
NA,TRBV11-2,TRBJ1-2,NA,TGTGCCAGCAGCTCCGTAAAGGGCAGGCGGAACTATGGCTACACCTTC,CASSSVKGRRNYGYTF
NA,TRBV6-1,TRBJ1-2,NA,TGTGCCAGCAGTGAAGATGGGGGCCTCTGGGGCTACACCTTC,CASSEDGGLWGYTF
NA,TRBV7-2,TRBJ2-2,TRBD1,TGTGCCAGCAGCTCCAGGACAGGGCGCACCGGGGAGCTGTTTTTT,CASSSRTGRTGELFF
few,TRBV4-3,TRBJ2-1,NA,TGCGCCAGCAGCCAAGATGGTTTAGATTACAATGAGCAGTTCTTC,CASSQDGLDYNEQFF
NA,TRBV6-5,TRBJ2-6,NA,TGTGCCAGCAGGCCGGGACCCGGTGGGGCCAACGTCCTGACTTTC,CASRPGPGGANVLTF
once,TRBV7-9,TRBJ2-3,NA,TGTGCCAGCAGTTTGGAGGGCACAGATACGCAGTATTTT,CASSLEGTDTQYF
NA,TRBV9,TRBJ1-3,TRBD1,TGTGCCAGCAGCGTAGGGGGGGACAGCAGAAACACCATATATTTT,CASSVGGDSRNTIYF
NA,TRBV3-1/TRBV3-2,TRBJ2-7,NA,TGTGCCAGCAGCCAAGTGGGCTACGAGCAGTACTTC,CASSQVGYEQYF
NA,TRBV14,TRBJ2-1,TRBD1,TGTGCCAGCAGTCACCCGGGACAGGGGGAGACTAGCTCCCCCCGTTCCTACAATGAGCAGTTCTTC,CASSHPGQGETSSPRSYNEQFF